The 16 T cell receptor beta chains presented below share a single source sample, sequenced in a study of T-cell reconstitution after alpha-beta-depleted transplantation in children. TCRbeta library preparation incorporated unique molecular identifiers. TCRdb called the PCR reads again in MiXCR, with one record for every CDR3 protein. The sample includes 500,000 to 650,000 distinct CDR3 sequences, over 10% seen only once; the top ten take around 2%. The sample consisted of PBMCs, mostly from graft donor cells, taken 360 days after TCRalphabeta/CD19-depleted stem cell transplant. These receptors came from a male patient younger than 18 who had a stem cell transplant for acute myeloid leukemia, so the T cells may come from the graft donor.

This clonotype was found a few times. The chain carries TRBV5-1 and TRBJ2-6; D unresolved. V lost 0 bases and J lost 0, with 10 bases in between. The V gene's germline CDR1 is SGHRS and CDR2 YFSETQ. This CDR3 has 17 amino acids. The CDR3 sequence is CASSLGWVSSGANVLTF. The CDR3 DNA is TGCGCCAGCAGCTTGGGATGGGTCAGCTCTGGGGCCAACGTCCTGACTTTC.

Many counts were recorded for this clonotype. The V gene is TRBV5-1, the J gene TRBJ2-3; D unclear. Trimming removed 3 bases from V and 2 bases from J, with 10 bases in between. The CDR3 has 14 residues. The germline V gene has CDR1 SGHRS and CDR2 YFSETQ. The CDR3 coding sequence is TGCGCCAGCAGCTCGATCCGTCTCACAGATACGCAGTATTTT. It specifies CASSSIRLTDTQYF.

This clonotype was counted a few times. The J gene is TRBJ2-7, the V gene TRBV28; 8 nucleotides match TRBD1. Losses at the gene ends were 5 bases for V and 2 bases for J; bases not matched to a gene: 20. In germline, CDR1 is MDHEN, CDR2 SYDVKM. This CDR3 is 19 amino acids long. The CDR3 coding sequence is TGTGCCAGCAGTAAACGACAGGGGAAGTATTTGCATGGACCCTACGAGCAGTACTTC. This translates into CASSKRQGKYLHGPYEQYF.

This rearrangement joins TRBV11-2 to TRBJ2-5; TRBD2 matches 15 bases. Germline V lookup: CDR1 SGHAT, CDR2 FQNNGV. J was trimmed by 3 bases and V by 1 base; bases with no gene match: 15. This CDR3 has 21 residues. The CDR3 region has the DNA TGTGCCAGCAGCTTAGTGATCCCCGGACTAGCGGGAGGGTGGGCTAAAGAGACCCAGTACTTC. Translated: CASSLVIPGLAGGWAKETQYF.

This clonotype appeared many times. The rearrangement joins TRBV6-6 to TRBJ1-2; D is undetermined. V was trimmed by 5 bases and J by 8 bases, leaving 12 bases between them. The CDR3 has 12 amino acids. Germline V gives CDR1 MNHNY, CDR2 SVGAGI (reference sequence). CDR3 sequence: CASSQRLEGYTF. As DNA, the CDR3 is TGTGCCAGCAGTCAACGCCTAGAGGGCTACACCTTC.

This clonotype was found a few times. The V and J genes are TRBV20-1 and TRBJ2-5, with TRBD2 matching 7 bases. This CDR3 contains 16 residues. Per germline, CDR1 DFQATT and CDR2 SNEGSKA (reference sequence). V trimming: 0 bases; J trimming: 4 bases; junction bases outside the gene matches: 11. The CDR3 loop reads CSARDGRRTGGETQYF. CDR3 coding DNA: TGCAGTGCTAGAGATGGGCGGAGGACGGGGGGAGAGACCCAGTACTTC.

CDR3 sequence (DNA): TGTGCCATCACTAGATCTTATAATTCACCCCTCCACTTT. Encoded protein: CAITRSYNSPLHF. This rearrangement joins TRBV10-3 to TRBJ1-6; D unresolved. The V end was cut by 7 bases, the J end by 4 bases, with 8 bases between. CDR3 length: 13 residues. Per the germline V gene, CDR1 is ENHRY and CDR2 is SYGVKD.

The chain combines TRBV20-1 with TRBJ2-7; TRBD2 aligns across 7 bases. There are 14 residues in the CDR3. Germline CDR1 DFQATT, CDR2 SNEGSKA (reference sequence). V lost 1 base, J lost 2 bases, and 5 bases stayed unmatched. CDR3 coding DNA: TGCAGTGCTAGAGGAGCGGGGCCGCCCTACGAGCAGTACTTC. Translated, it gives CSARGAGPPYEQYF.

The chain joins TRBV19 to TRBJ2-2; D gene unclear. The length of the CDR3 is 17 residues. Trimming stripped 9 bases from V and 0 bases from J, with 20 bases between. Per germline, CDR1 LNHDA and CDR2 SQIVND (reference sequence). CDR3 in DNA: TGTGCCAGCCGACCCTTGACCCTTTTAACGAACACCGGGGAGCTGTTTTTT. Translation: CASRPLTLLTNTGELFF.

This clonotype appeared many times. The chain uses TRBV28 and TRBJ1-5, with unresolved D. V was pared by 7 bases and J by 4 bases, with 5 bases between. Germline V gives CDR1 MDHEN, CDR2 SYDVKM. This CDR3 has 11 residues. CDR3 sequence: CASTSNQPQHF. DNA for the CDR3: TGTGCCAGCACTTCGAATCAGCCCCAGCATTTT.

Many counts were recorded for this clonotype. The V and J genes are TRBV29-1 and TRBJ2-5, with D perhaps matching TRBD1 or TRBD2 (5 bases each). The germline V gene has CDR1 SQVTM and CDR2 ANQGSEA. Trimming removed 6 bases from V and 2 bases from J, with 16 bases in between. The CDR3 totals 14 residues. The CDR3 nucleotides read TGCAGCGTCTCCCCGGGACGACTACAAGAGACCCAGTACTTC. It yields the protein CSVSPGRLQETQYF.

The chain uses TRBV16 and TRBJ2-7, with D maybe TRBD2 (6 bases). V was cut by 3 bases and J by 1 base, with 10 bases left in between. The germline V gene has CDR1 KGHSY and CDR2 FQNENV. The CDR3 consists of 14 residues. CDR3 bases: TGTGCCAGCAGCCAGCGCGCGGGGTCCTACGAGCAGTACTTC. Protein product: CASSQRAGSYEQYF. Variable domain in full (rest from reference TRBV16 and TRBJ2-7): GEEVAQTPKHLVRGEGQKAKLYCAPIKGHSYVFWYQQVLKNEFKFLISFQNENVFDETGMPKERFSAKCLPNSPCSLEIQATKLEDSAVYFCASSQRAGSYEQYFGPGTRLTVT.

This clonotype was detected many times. CDR3 sequence (DNA): TGCGCCAGCAGCTTGGCTAATAGCGGGAAGGCCTACGAGCAGTACTTC. Amino acids: CASSLANSGKAYEQYF. The V gene is TRBV5-1, the J gene TRBJ2-7, with 8 nucleotides matching TRBD2. Germline trimming cut 0 bases from V and 2 bases from J; bases unmatched to any gene: 7. In germline, CDR1 is SGHRS, CDR2 YFSETQ. The length of the CDR3 is 16 residues.

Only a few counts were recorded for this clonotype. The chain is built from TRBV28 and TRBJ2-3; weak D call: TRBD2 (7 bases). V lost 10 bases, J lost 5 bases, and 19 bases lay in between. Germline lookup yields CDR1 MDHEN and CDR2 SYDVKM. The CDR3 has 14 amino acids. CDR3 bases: TGTGCCACCATTGAGGGGGGGCAAGAAGATACGCAGTATTTT. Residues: CATIEGGQEDTQYF. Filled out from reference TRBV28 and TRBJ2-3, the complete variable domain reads DVKVTQSSRYLVKRTGEKVFLECVQDMDHENMFWYRQDPGLGLRLIYFSYDVKMKEKGDIPEGYSVSREKKERFSLILESASTNQTSMYLCATIEGGQEDTQYFGPGTRLTVL.

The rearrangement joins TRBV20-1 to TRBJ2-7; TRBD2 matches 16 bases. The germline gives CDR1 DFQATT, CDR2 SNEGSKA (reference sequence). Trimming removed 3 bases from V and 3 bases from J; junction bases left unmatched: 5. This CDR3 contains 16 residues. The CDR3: CSASPGLAGGHYEQYF. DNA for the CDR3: TGCAGTGCTAGCCCGGGACTAGCGGGAGGGCACTACGAGCAGTACTTC.

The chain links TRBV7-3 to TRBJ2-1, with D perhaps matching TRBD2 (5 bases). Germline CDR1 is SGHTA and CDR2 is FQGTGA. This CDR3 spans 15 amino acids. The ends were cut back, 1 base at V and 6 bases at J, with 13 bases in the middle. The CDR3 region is CASSLNSPAGNEQFF. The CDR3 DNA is TGTGCCAGCAGCTTAAATAGTCCGGCGGGCAATGAGCAGTTCTTC.